These 32 T cell receptor beta chains share one sample of origin, sequenced in a study of blood T cell repertoires in COVID-19. The repertoire was sequenced with immunoSEQ multiplex PCR; TCRdb's copy has only in-frame clones and lacks some. This table has about 52,000 clones, roughly 86% appearing once. Sequenced: peripheral blood. These receptors were collected from a man older than 75 with active or convalescent COVID-19.

The gene calls are TRBV7-3 and TRBJ2-7; 7 nucleotides agree with TRBD1. The V segment lost 4 bases and the J segment 6 bases; nucleotides outside the gene matches: 6. Germline lookup yields CDR1 SGHTA and CDR2 FQGTGA. This CDR3 contains 13 residues. CDR3 region: CASSSETGREQYF. The DNA of the CDR3 is TGTGCCAGCAGCTCCGAGACAGGGCGCGAGCAGTACTTC.

V and J are TRBV5-1 and TRBJ2-5, with D possibly being TRBD1 (6 bases). The germline V gene encodes CDR1 SGHRS and CDR2 YFSETQ. This CDR3 spans 14 amino acids. V was shortened by 4 bases and J by 2 bases, with 12 bases between the two germline ends. CDR3 amino acids: CASSRGHPQETQYF. CDR3 DNA sequence: TGCGCCAGCAGCCGGGGACACCCTCAAGAGACCCAGTACTTC. Using reference TRBV5-1 and TRBJ2-5 for the parts outside the CDR3, the full variable domain is KAGVTQTPRYLIKTRGQQVTLSCSPISGHRSVSWYQQTPGQGLQFLFEYFSETQRNKGNFPGRFSGRQFSNSRSEMNVSTLELGDSALYLCASSRGHPQETQYFGPGTRLLVL.

This clone was found once. The chain links TRBV6-6 to TRBJ2-7, with 9 bases matching TRBD1. This CDR3 is built from 14 residues. The J segment lost 7 bases and the V segment lost 6 bases, leaving 10 bases of the junction unmatched. The V gene's germline CDR1 is MNHNY and CDR2 SVGAGI (reference sequence). For the CDR3, the DNA is TGTGCCAGCAGCCCACAGGGGGCGAGGTGGGAGCAGTACTTC. Translated, it gives CASSPQGARWEQYF.

V usage is TRBV7-2 and J usage is TRBJ2-7; 9 nucleotides agree with TRBD2. V lost 4 bases, J lost 5 bases, and 6 bases stayed unmatched. The V gene's germline CDR1 is SGHTA and CDR2 FQGNSA. The CDR3 is made up of 14 amino acids. This CDR3 is CASSSGLASHEQYF. The CDR3 DNA reads TGTGCCAGCAGCTCTGGACTAGCGAGCCACGAGCAGTACTTC.

V usage is TRBV5-1 and J usage is TRBJ1-1; the D gene is possibly TRBD1 (5 bases). The V gene lost 0 bases and the J gene lost 8 bases, with 14 bases spanning the gap. CDR1 SGHRS and CDR2 YFSETQ come from the germline V gene. The CDR3 extends over 14 amino acids. The CDR3 here is CASSLDQGTKEAFF. CDR3 nucleotides: TGCGCCAGCAGCTTGGACCAGGGCACAAAGGAAGCTTTCTTT.

The V call is TRBV5-4, the J call TRBJ1-1; D gene uncertain. CDR3 length equals 12 residues. Trimming took 1 base from V and 3 from J, leaving 4 bases between them. The germline gives CDR1 SGHNT, CDR2 YYREEE (reference sequence). The CDR3 loop reads CASSLQDTEAFF. DNA of the CDR3: TGTGCCAGCAGCTTGCAGGACACTGAAGCTTTCTTT.

This chain connects TRBV24-1 to TRBJ2-2; maybe TRBD2 (7 bases). Deletions cut 10 bases from V and 4 bases from J, with 15 bases between. The CDR3 is 14 amino acids. From germline, CDR1 is KGHDR and CDR2 SFDVKD. The CDR3 loop reads CATTGGLGTGELFF. The CDR3 nucleotides read TGTGCCACGACGGGGGGCTTGGGCACCGGGGAGCTGTTTTTT.

The chain couples TRBV28 to TRBJ1-4; TRBD1 aligns across 8 bases. V was clipped by 5 bases and J by 5 bases; unmatched bases: 7. CDR3 length: 15 residues. Germline V gene data show CDR1 as MDHEN and CDR2 as SYDVKM. For the CDR3, the DNA is TGTGCCAGCAGTATTTCGACAGGGGCCAATGAAAAACTGTTTTTT. Protein: CASSISTGANEKLFF.

The V gene is TRBV6-5, the J gene TRBJ1-5; D gene unclear. CDR3 length: 15 amino acids. CDR1 and CDR2 from the germline V gene are MNHEY and SVGAGI. V was cut by 4 bases and J by 2 bases, with 12 bases left in between. The CDR3: CASSLDWSGNQPQHF. The CDR3 bases are TGTGCCAGCAGTTTAGACTGGTCGGGCAATCAGCCCCAGCATTTT.

This chain links TRBV7-9 with TRBJ1-1; tentatively, D is TRBD1 (6 bases). Per the germline V gene, CDR1 is SEHNR and CDR2 is FQNEAQ (reference sequence). Trimming removed 1 base at V and 1 base at J, with 7 bases between. CDR3 length: 14 amino acids. The CDR3: CASSLGTANTEAFF. CDR3 DNA sequence: TGTGCCAGCAGCTTAGGGACAGCGAACACTGAAGCTTTCTTT. Based on the CDR3 plus reference TRBV7-9 and TRBJ1-1, the full variable domain is DTGVSQNPRHKITKRGQNVTFRCDPISEHNRLYWYRQTLGQGPEFLTYFQNEAQLEKSRLLSDRFSAERPKGSFSTLEIQRTEQGDSAMYLCASSLGTANTEAFFGQGTRLTVV.

J is TRBJ2-5 and V is TRBV5-6; weak D call: TRBD2 (5 bases). The V and J ends lost 4 bases and 2 bases respectively, with 15 bases between them. CDR1 is SGHDT and CDR2 is YYEEEE in the germline V gene. CDR3 size: 15 residues. CDR3 DNA sequence: TGTGCCAGCAGCCCCGTCCCCGGGATGCAAGAGACCCAGTACTTC. Amino acid sequence: CASSPVPGMQETQYF. Looking up the rest from reference TRBV5-6 and TRBJ2-5 gives the full variable domain: DAGVTQSPTHLIKTRGQQVTLRCSPKSGHDTVSWYQQALGQGPQFIFQYYEEEERQRGNFPDRFSGHQFPNYSSELNVNALLLGDSALYLCASSPVPGMQETQYFGPGTRLLVL.

The chain carries TRBV5-1 and TRBJ2-7; 8 bases are shared with TRBD1. Germline values: CDR1 SGHRS, CDR2 YFSETQ. The CDR3 is made up of 15 amino acids. V dropped 0 bases and J dropped 4; count of bases not matched to a gene: 6. The CDR3 loop reads CASSLVGTGIYEQYF. The CDR3 DNA is TGCGCCAGCAGCTTGGTCGGGACAGGTATTTACGAGCAGTACTTC.

The genes are TRBV4-1 and TRBJ1-4; D not certain. Germline CDR1 is MGHRA and CDR2 is YSYEKL. V was clipped by 0 bases and J by 8 bases, with 10 bases between them. The CDR3 is 14 residues long. In DNA form, the CDR3 reads TGCGCCAGCAGCCAAGATCTATCTAGGGAAAAACTGTTTTTT. This translates into CASSQDLSREKLFF.

The chain combines TRBV6-5 with TRBJ1-3; D unresolved. CDR1 is MNHEY and CDR2 is SVGAGI in the germline V gene. This CDR3 is 15 amino acids long. V was cut by 6 bases and J by 1 base, with 13 bases left in between. CDR3 nucleotides: TGTGCCAGCAGACGCACTCCGACATCTGGAAACACCATATATTTT. Protein sequence: CASRRTPTSGNTIYF.

The V gene is TRBV5-1, the J gene TRBJ2-4; 8 positions agree with TRBD2. Germline V gene sequence: CDR1 SGHRS, CDR2 YFSETQ. V lost 1 base to trimming and J lost 0 bases; unmatched junction nucleotides: 12. The CDR3 length is 19 residues. CDR3 in amino acids: CASSLRMAGGAKAKNIQYF. The CDR3 bases are TGCGCCAGCAGCTTGAGGATGGCGGGAGGAGCGAAAGCCAAAAACATTCAGTACTTC.

This rearrangement joins TRBV10-3 to TRBJ2-2; no clear D gene. From germline, CDR1 is ENHRY and CDR2 SYGVKD. This CDR3 region has 16 residues. V was cut by 0 bases and J by 5 bases, with 13 bases left in between. For the CDR3, the DNA is TGTGCCATCAGTGAGTCTGGGCAAGACAAAACCGGGGAGCTGTTTTTT. Translation: CAISESGQDKTGELFF.

This clone was found a few times. The CDR3 nucleotides are TGTGCCTGGAGTGAACAAAGGGGAATCGGTGGCTACACCTTC. Protein sequence: CAWSEQRGIGGYTF. J is TRBJ1-2 and V is TRBV30, with D possibly TRBD1 on 5 matching bases. Germline CDR1 reads GTSNPN; CDR2 reads SVGIG (reference sequence). The V end was cut by 1 base, the J end by 7 bases, with 16 bases between. The CDR3 covers 14 residues.

The J gene is TRBJ2-7, the V gene TRBV21-1; the D call of TRBD1 is as the table states it, not checked on the DNA. TRBV21-1 is flagged as a pseudogene. CDR3 length: 14 residues. The chain's CDR3 is CASAGHTVTYEQYF. In DNA form, the CDR3 reads TGTGCCAGCGCCGGACATACGGTTACCTACGAGCAGTACTTC.

The chain carries TRBV28 and TRBJ2-1, with D unclear. The length of the CDR3 is 11 residues. Trimming took off 5 bases at V and 10 bases at J, with 9 bases between the two ends. The V gene's germline CDR1 is MDHEN and CDR2 SYDVKM. CDR3 coding DNA: TGTGCCAGCAGTACCCCCAGGGAGCAGTTCTTC. It specifies CASSTPREQFF.

V is TRBV18 and J is TRBJ2-5; D perhaps matches TRBD1 (7 bases). CDR1 and CDR2 from the germline V gene are KGHSH and LQKENI. V shed 1 base and J shed 0 bases, with 15 bases lying between them. The CDR3 runs 17 residues. The CDR3 coding sequence is TGTGCCAGCTCACCACAGAAGGGGGCGGGGAACCAAGAGACCCAGTACTTC. Protein sequence: CASSPQKGAGNQETQYF.

This clone was observed once. This chain connects TRBV7-9 to TRBJ1-2; D not resolved. In germline, CDR1 is SEHNR, CDR2 FQNEAQ (reference sequence). The CDR3 runs to 12 residues. V lost 7 bases to trimming and J lost 5 bases, with 11 bases between them. The CDR3 sequence: CASTRLEYGYTF. The CDR3 coding sequence is TGTGCCAGCACCCGCTTGGAGTATGGCTACACCTTC.

The chain employs TRBV7-6 and TRBJ2-2, with TRBD1 as a possible D gene (5 bases). This CDR3 contains 15 residues. The V end was cut by 3 bases, the J end by 2 bases, with 10 bases between. Germline CDR1 reads SGHVS; CDR2 reads FNYEAQ. As DNA, the CDR3 is TGTGCCAGCAGCTTTAGGGGCAGTAACACCGGGGAGCTGTTTTTT. This translates into CASSFRGSNTGELFF.

V usage is TRBV5-6 and J usage is TRBJ2-5; TRBD2 aligns across 8 bases. Germline trimming cut 1 base from V and 5 bases from J; bases unmatched to any gene: 10. The CDR3 consists of 16 residues. CDR1 and CDR2 (germline): SGHDT, YYEEEE. The CDR3 region has the DNA TGTGCCAGCAGCTTGTTTAATGAGGGACTAGTGGAGACCCAGTACTTC. It translates to CASSLFNEGLVETQYF.

This clone has a single count. The chain recombines TRBV6-5 with TRBJ2-7, with a weak D call TRBD1 (6 bases). This CDR3 has 13 residues. Trimming shortened V by 6 bases and J by 2 bases, and 11 bases separated the two germline ends. CDR1 and CDR2 from the germline V gene are MNHEY and SVGAGI. The CDR3 region is CASREDRTYEQYF. The CDR3 nucleotides read TGTGCCAGCAGGGAGGACAGAACCTACGAGCAGTACTTC.

This clone was picked up one time. The chain uses TRBV11-2 and TRBJ1-5; no definite D call. V shed 5 bases and J shed 6 bases, with 11 bases lying between them. Germline CDR1 and CDR2: SGHAT and FQNNGV. The CDR3 has 13 residues. CDR3 sequence: CASSIGVSQPQHF. The CDR3 region has the DNA TGTGCCAGCAGCATCGGGGTAAGTCAGCCCCAGCATTTT.

The V call is TRBV6-4, the J call TRBJ1-6; 7 nucleotides match TRBD1. V dropped 6 bases and J dropped 4; count of bases not matched to a gene: 3. This CDR3 is built from 14 residues. Germline V gene lookup returns CDR1 MRHNA and CDR2 SNTAGT. DNA for the CDR3: TGTGCCAGCAGGGGGGACAGTTATAATTCACCCCTCCACTTT. Its protein is CASRGDSYNSPLHF.

The rearrangement uses TRBV19 and TRBJ1-1; TRBD1 agrees at 7 bases. Per germline, CDR1 LNHDA and CDR2 SQIVND (reference sequence). The V and J ends lost 3 bases and 4 bases, in that order; junction bases with no gene match: 14. The CDR3 contains 17 residues. Here the CDR3 reads CASSIRQQGVKTTEAFF. Here the CDR3 DNA reads TGTGCCAGTAGTATCCGACAGCAGGGGGTTAAAACCACTGAAGCTTTCTTT.

The chain couples TRBV7-8 to TRBJ2-1; 7 nucleotides match TRBD1. Germline assignment: CDR1 SGHVS and CDR2 FQNEAQ. V gave up 5 bases and J gave up 5 bases; unmatched junction bases: 9. The CDR3 contains 15 residues. The CDR3, as DNA: TGTGCCAGCAGCACCTACGACAGGGACCACAATGAGCAGTTCTTC. The encoded protein is CASSTYDRDHNEQFF.

This clone was counted a few times. The chain is built from TRBV5-1 and TRBJ2-1; TRBD2 matches 13 bases. The CDR3 length is 15 residues. J gave up 7 bases and V 5 bases, and 6 bases lay outside the gene matches. The germline V gene has CDR1 SGHRS and CDR2 YFSETQ. The CDR3 DNA reads as TGCGCCAGCAGTTCCGGGACTAGCGGGATGAATGAGCAGTTCTTC. Its translation is CASSSGTSGMNEQFF.

DNA of the CDR3: TGTGCCAGCAGTTCCGAGGGCGCGTCCTACAATGAGCAGTTCTTC. Encoded protein: CASSSEGASYNEQFF. The chain recombines TRBV5-5 with TRBJ2-1; TRBD2 is a possible D gene (5 bases). CDR3 length equals 15 residues. Trimming pared 5 bases from V and 1 base from J, leaving 13 bases between. CDR1 is SGHKS and CDR2 is YYEKEE in the germline V gene (reference sequence).

This clone was found once. The rearrangement uses TRBV7-8 and TRBJ1-2; no reliable D call. Germline values: CDR1 SGHVS, CDR2 FQNEAQ. V was cut by 5 bases and J by 6 bases, with 19 bases left in between. This CDR3 has 15 residues. CDR3 sequence: CASSPTRSGLNGYTF. The CDR3 DNA reads as TGTGCCAGCAGCCCCACGCGGTCTGGACTTAATGGCTACACCTTC.

This rearrangement joins TRBV5-1 to TRBJ2-2; tentative D call: TRBD1 (7 bases). Germline V gene data show CDR1 as SGHRS and CDR2 as YFSETQ. CDR3 length: 15 amino acids. With 1 base removed from V and 8 bases from J, the gap between germline ends came to 15 bases. This CDR3 is CASSLLRGAEGELFF. The CDR3 DNA reads as TGCGCCAGCAGCTTGCTCAGGGGGGCCGAGGGGGAGCTGTTTTTT.